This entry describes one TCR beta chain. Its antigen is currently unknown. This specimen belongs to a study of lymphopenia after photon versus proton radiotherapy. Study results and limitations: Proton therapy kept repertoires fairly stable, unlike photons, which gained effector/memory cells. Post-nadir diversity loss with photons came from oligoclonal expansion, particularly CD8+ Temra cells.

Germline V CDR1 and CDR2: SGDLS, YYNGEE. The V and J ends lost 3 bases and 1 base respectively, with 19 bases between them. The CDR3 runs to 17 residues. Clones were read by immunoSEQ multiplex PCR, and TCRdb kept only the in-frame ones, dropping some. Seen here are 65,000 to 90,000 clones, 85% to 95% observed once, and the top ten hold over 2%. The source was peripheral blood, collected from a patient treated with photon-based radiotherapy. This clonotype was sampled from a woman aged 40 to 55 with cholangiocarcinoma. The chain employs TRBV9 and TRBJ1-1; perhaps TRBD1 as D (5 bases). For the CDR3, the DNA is TGTGCCAGCAGCGCCGCAGTCCTCGTGGGGGAGAACACTGAAGCTTTCTTT. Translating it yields CASSAAVLVGENTEAFF.